The 30 T cell receptor beta chains listed next were all sequenced from one sample in a study of technical replicates of blood from a few donors (dated by TCRdb to about 2017). Library preparation used the immunoSEQ multiplex PCR assay. Entries here come from immuneACCESS through TCRdb and include only in-frame sequences with V and J called. Some clones fail to appear in such tables; in the studies checked, an unresolved V gene covers under half of the shortfall, and the cause of the remainder is unknown. The sample includes about 61,000 clones, with approximately 97% observed a single time. 0.15% to 0.25% of the sample lies in the top ten. Sequenced: T cells isolated from PBMCs. The receptors originated from a human donor in good health.

The CDR3 DNA reads as TGCGCCAGCAGCGGGGGACAGGGCTACGAGCAGTACTTC. Residues: CASSGGQGYEQYF. The chain carries TRBV5-1 and TRBJ2-7; the match to TRBD1 covers 9 bases. The CDR3 runs 13 residues. Trimming cost V 4 bases and J 3 bases; bases outside gene matches: 2. Germline CDR1 reads SGHRS; CDR2 reads YFSETQ.

The chain carries TRBV11-2 and TRBJ2-1; 7 bases are shared with TRBD2. Germline assignment: CDR1 SGHAT and CDR2 FQNNGV. The CDR3 totals 13 residues. V lost 6 bases and J lost 9; bases outside the gene matches: 8. This chain's CDR3 is CASSTAGRVEQFF. In DNA form, the CDR3 reads TGTGCCAGCAGTACTGCAGGGAGGGTTGAGCAGTTCTTC.

This chain uses TRBV6-1 with TRBJ2-5; 7 bases agree with TRBD2. The CDR3 consists of 13 residues. The trim removed 4 bases at V and 1 base at J, leaving 0 bases unmatched. Germline CDR1 is MNHNS and CDR2 is SASEGT. The CDR3 DNA reads TGTGCCAGCAGTGCTAGCGGCCAAGAGACCCAGTACTTC. Its translation: CASSASGQETQYF.

The chain is built from TRBV7-3 and TRBJ2-5; 10 bases map to TRBD2. V shed 1 base and J 1 base; nucleotides not matched to a gene: 3. CDR1 is SGHTA and CDR2 is FQGTGA in the germline V gene. The CDR3 is 16 residues long. Written as DNA, the CDR3 is TGTGCCAGCAGCTTAAACCAGCGGGGGGGCCAAGAGACCCAGTACTTC. Amino acids: CASSLNQRGGQETQYF.

This chain uses TRBV7-9 with TRBJ1-1, with TRBD1 identical over 7 bases. Unmatched junction bases numbered 12, after V lost 4 bases and J lost 7 bases. The CDR3 loop spans 15 amino acids. Germline V gene sequence: CDR1 SEHNR, CDR2 FQNEAQ (reference sequence). Here the CDR3 reads CASSWGHQGDDEAFF. CDR3 in DNA: TGTGCCAGCAGCTGGGGGCACCAGGGGGATGATGAAGCTTTCTTT. The full variable domain, rest sourced from reference TRBV7-9 and TRBJ1-1, is DTGVSQNPRHKITKRGQNVTFRCDPISEHNRLYWYRQTLGQGPEFLTYFQNEAQLEKSRLLSDRFSAERPKGSFSTLEIQRTEQGDSAMYLCASSWGHQGDDEAFFGQGTRLTVV.

This clone was observed a single time. The chain is built from TRBV7-9 and TRBJ2-2; perhaps TRBD2 as D (5 bases). The germline V and J ends were trimmed by 3 bases and 7 bases, with 12 bases remaining between them. The CDR3 has 14 amino acids. Looked up from germline, CDR1 is SEHNR and CDR2 is FQNEAQ (reference sequence). The DNA for the CDR3 is TGTGCCAGCAGCTTTTTCGCCCGGGGCGGGGAGCTGTTTTTT. Encoded protein: CASSFFARGGELFF.

The chain is built from TRBV18 and TRBJ1-2; maybe TRBD1 (5 bases). The CDR3 is made up of 14 amino acids. V was cut by 5 bases and J by 2 bases, with 12 bases left in between. The V gene's germline CDR1 is KGHSH and CDR2 LQKENI. The CDR3 is CASSGGVENYGYTF. The CDR3 bases are TGTGCCAGCTCAGGAGGGGTTGAGAACTATGGCTACACCTTC.

This clone was detected only once. This chain connects TRBV21-1 to TRBJ2-5; the table gives TRBD1 as D, unverified against the DNA. TRBV21-1 is given as a pseudogene. The CDR3 covers 15 residues. The DNA of the CDR3 is TGTGCCAGCAGCCCAGGGGGGAGCGACGCGGAGACCCAGTACTTC. Protein: CASSPGGSDAETQYF.

J is TRBJ1-4 and V is TRBV28, with a possible D match to TRBD1 (5 bases). Between the trimmed V and J ends, which lost 5 bases and 7 bases, there was a span of 14 bases. Germline V gene sequence: CDR1 MDHEN, CDR2 SYDVKM. The CDR3 totals 14 residues. CDR3 coding DNA: TGTGCCAGCAGTCAAGGGGCCTTTAGTGAAAAACTGTTTTTT. This sequence encodes CASSQGAFSEKLFF.

The chain couples TRBV6-6 to TRBJ2-5; a weak D match, TRBD2 (5 bases). Germline V gene data show CDR1 as MNHNY and CDR2 as SVGAGI (reference sequence). The CDR3 is 15 residues long. V gave up 2 bases and J gave up 4 bases, with 14 bases separating them. CDR3 sequence: CASSYPGRSGETQYF. The CDR3 bases are TGTGCCAGCAGTTACCCCGGACGGAGCGGAGAGACCCAGTACTTC.

The rearrangement joins TRBV27 to TRBJ1-2; 8 bases are shared with TRBD1. The germline gives CDR1 MNHEY, CDR2 SMNVEV (reference sequence). Trimming cost V 2 bases and J 8 bases; bases outside gene matches: 10. CDR3 length equals 15 residues. The CDR3 DNA is TGTGCCAGCAGTTTAATACCAGACAGGGGAGGAGGCTACACCTTC. Encoded protein: CASSLIPDRGGGYTF.

As DNA, the CDR3 is TGTGCCAGCAGTACCGGACAGGGCTATGGCTACACCTTC. Its protein is CASSTGQGYGYTF. The rearrangement uses TRBV28 and TRBJ1-2; 8 bases align to TRBD1. V was clipped by 5 bases and J by 4 bases; unmatched bases: 3. CDR3 size: 13 residues. Germline V gives CDR1 MDHEN, CDR2 SYDVKM.

The V call is TRBV5-1, the J call TRBJ1-2, with D possibly matching TRBD1 (6 bases). The CDR3 has 14 amino acids. Germline values: CDR1 SGHRS, CDR2 YFSETQ. V dropped 4 bases and J dropped 5 bases, with 15 bases sitting between them. CDR3 coding DNA: TGCGCCAGCAGCGCTACAGGGAGCACTTATGGCTACACCTTC. Encoded protein: CASSATGSTYGYTF.

The V and J genes are TRBV4-1 and TRBJ1-5; 8 bases fit TRBD1. Germline V gene lookup returns CDR1 MGHRA and CDR2 YSYEKL. The CDR3 extends over 12 amino acids. With 6 bases clipped from V and 5 bases from J, the junction kept 0 bases outside the gene matches. The CDR3 region is CASRQGDQPQHF. In DNA, the CDR3 is TGCGCCAGCAGACAGGGGGATCAGCCCCAGCATTTT.

The CDR3 DNA is TGTGCCAGCAGTCCCCCACGGGGGTTGAATCAGCCCCAGCATTTT. Translation: CASSPPRGLNQPQHF. The rearrangement links TRBV28 to TRBJ1-5; TRBD1 is a possible D gene (5 bases). V lost 5 bases and J 4 bases, leaving 15 bases between the germline ends. This CDR3 region has 15 residues. Per germline, CDR1 MDHEN and CDR2 SYDVKM.

The chain has TRBV15 and TRBJ2-1; TRBD1 aligns across 7 bases. The CDR3 consists of 15 residues. The V segment lost 2 bases and the J segment 6 bases; nucleotides outside the gene matches: 7. Per the germline V gene, CDR1 is LNHNV and CDR2 is YYDKDF (reference sequence). The CDR3 nucleotides read TGTGCCACCAGCAGATTCACAGGGGCGGTCAATGAGCAGTTCTTC. Translating it yields CATSRFTGAVNEQFF.

The table lists this clone with a count of one. CDR3 sequence reads: CASTPHLGTETSDTQYF. CDR3 bases: TGTGCCAGCACCCCTCATCTTGGGACAGAGACTTCTGATACGCAGTATTTT. This rearrangement joins TRBV5-8 to TRBJ2-3, with 7 bases fitting TRBD1. Per germline, CDR1 SGHTS and CDR2 YDEGEE. This CDR3 has 17 residues. V dropped 6 bases and J dropped 6; count of bases not matched to a gene: 19. The variable domain in full, completed from reference TRBV5-8 and TRBJ2-3, reads EAGVTQSPTHLIKTRGQQATLRCSPISGHTSVYWYQQALGLGLQFLLWYDEGEERNRGNFPPRFSGRQFPNYSSELNVNALELEDSALYLCASTPHLGTETSDTQYFGPGTRLTVL.

This sequence joins TRBV7-9 and TRBJ2-3, with 9 positions matching TRBD1. The length of the CDR3 is 16 residues. Germline CDR1 SEHNR, CDR2 FQNEAQ (reference sequence). V lost 6 bases and J lost 2; bases outside the gene matches: 9. DNA of the CDR3: TGTGCCAGCAGACTACGAGACAGGGGGATCACAGATACGCAGTATTTT. As protein: CASRLRDRGITDTQYF.

The V call is TRBV5-4, the J call TRBJ2-7, with 9 bases aligning to TRBD1. The CDR3 runs to 14 residues. CDR1 is SGHNT, CDR2 YYREEE, per germline (reference sequence). V trimming: 4 bases; J trimming: 2 bases; junction bases outside the gene matches: 4. The DNA for the CDR3 is TGTGCCAGCAGCCTCGGGACAGGGACCTACGAGCAGTACTTC. Translating gives CASSLGTGTYEQYF.

This clone occurred once. This chain joins TRBV5-1 and TRBJ2-3, with 9 bases that match TRBD2. V shed 1 base and J 4 bases; nucleotides not matched to a gene: 16. This CDR3 comprises 19 residues. Germline V gives CDR1 SGHRS, CDR2 YFSETQ. CDR3 in DNA: TGCGCCAGCAGCTTGAATTACGGGACTAGCTTATTTACCCCAGATACGCAGTATTTT. The encoded protein is CASSLNYGTSLFTPDTQYF.

V usage is TRBV6-1 and J usage is TRBJ2-1; possibly TRBD1 for D (6 bases). CDR1 and CDR2 (germline): MNHNS, SASEGT. The CDR3 extends over 15 amino acids. V dropped 3 bases and J dropped 0 bases, with 9 bases sitting between them. The CDR3 loop reads CASSEQGSSYNEQFF. The CDR3 bases are TGTGCCAGCAGTGAGCAGGGGAGCTCCTACAATGAGCAGTTCTTC.

As DNA, the CDR3 is TGTGCCAGCAGCCAAGGCCCGGCGGGCCTAAATTGGGAGACCCAGTACTTC. It is translated as CASSQGPAGLNWETQYF. This chain uses TRBV14 with TRBJ2-5, with D tentatively TRBD2 (5 bases). This CDR3 region has 17 residues. Between the trimmed V and J ends, which lost 1 base and 5 bases, there was a span of 20 bases. The V gene's germline CDR1 is SGHDN and CDR2 FVKESK.

The rearrangement links TRBV18 to TRBJ2-7; D may be TRBD1 (6 bases). This CDR3 is built from 12 residues. CDR1 is KGHSH, CDR2 LQKENI, per germline. The V end lost 4 bases, the J end lost 7 bases, and 11 bases lay between the germline ends. The CDR3 spells CASSRDNGEQYF. The CDR3 DNA reads TGTGCCAGCTCACGGGACAATGGGGAGCAGTACTTC.

The chain is built from TRBV27 and TRBJ2-5; maybe TRBD1 (6 bases). The CDR3 consists of 14 residues. Germline V CDR1 and CDR2: MNHEY, SMNVEV (reference sequence). The V end was cut by 7 bases, the J end by 4 bases, with 16 bases between. Written as DNA, the CDR3 is TGTGCCAGCACCTCCGACGCCAGGGGAGAGACCCAGTACTTC. It codes for CASTSDARGETQYF.

This clone was recorded a few times. The V gene is TRBV7-3, the J gene TRBJ2-3; D gene ambiguous. From germline, CDR1 is SGHTA and CDR2 FQGTGA. The CDR3 spans 14 residues. The germline V and J ends were trimmed by 1 base and 2 bases, with 7 bases remaining between them. In DNA form, the CDR3 reads TGTGCCAGCAGCTTAAACGCTAACACAGATACGCAGTATTTT. This encodes CASSLNANTDTQYF.

The V gene is TRBV27, the J gene TRBJ1-2; no firm D call. The V end lost 0 bases, the J end lost 3 bases, and 17 bases lay between the germline ends. In germline, CDR1 is MNHEY, CDR2 SMNVEV (reference sequence). The CDR3 spans 17 residues. As DNA, the CDR3 is TGTGCCAGCAGTTTATCGTCCACACCTCTAGACGACTATGGCTACACCTTC. It encodes CASSLSSTPLDDYGYTF.

The rearrangement joins TRBV9 to TRBJ2-7; D is undetermined. From germline, CDR1 is SGDLS and CDR2 YYNGEE. With 3 bases removed from V and 3 bases from J, the gap between germline ends came to 10 bases. The CDR3 is 13 amino acids. The CDR3 spells CASSGMSDYEQYF. The CDR3 nucleotides read TGTGCCAGCAGCGGCATGAGCGACTACGAGCAGTACTTC.

The chain uses TRBV2 and TRBJ2-7; 8 bases are shared with TRBD1. CDR1 is SNHLY and CDR2 is FYNNEI in the germline V gene. V dropped 8 bases and J dropped 3; count of bases not matched to a gene: 6. CDR3 length: 13 amino acids. The CDR3 here is CASEGQADYEQYF. The CDR3 DNA reads as TGTGCCAGCGAGGGACAGGCGGACTACGAGCAGTACTTC. Full variable domain (missing parts from reference TRBV2 and TRBJ2-7): EPEVTQTPSHQVTQMGQEVILRCVPISNHLYFYWYRQILGQKVEFLVSFYNNEISEKSEIFDDQFSVERPDGSNFTLKIRSTKLEDSAMYFCASEGQADYEQYFGPGTRLTVT.

The chain carries TRBV30 and TRBJ2-5; 11 positions match TRBD1. CDR1 and CDR2 from the germline V gene are GTSNPN and SVGIG (reference sequence). Unmatched junction bases numbered 10, after V lost 5 bases and J lost 5 bases. CDR3 length: 15 amino acids. The CDR3 region is CAWGAGTGGGETQYF. The CDR3, as DNA: TGTGCCTGGGGGGCCGGGACAGGGGGTGGGGAGACCCAGTACTTC.

This chain connects TRBV12-5 to TRBJ1-3; 9 bases align to TRBD1. Germline assignment: CDR1 LGHNT and CDR2 FRNRAP. V was clipped by 5 bases and J by 0 bases; unmatched bases: 2. This CDR3 is 15 amino acids long. As DNA, the CDR3 is TGTGCTAGTGGTGGGACAGGGAACTCTGGAAACACCATATATTTT. Protein sequence: CASGGTGNSGNTIYF.